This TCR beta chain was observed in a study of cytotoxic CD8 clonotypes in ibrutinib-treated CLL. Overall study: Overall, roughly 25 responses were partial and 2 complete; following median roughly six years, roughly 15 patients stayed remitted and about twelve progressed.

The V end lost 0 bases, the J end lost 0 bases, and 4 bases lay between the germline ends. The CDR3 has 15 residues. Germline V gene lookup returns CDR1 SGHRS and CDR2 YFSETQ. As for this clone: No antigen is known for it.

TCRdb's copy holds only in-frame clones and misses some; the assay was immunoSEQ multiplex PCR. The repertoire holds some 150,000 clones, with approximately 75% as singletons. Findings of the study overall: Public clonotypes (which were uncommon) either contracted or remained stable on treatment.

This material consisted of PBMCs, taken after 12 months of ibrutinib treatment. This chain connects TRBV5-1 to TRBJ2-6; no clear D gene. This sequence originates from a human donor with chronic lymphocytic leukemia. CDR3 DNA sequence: TGCGCCAGCAGCTTGGTCGGCTCTGGGGCCAACGTCCTGACTTTC. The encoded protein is CASSLVGSGANVLTF.